A single sample gave rise to the 10 T cell receptor beta chains below, sequenced in a study of technical replicates of blood from a few donors. Produced via immunoSEQ multiplex PCR; TCRdb's table is partial and in-frame only. This sample has tens of thousands of clones, with 90% to 95% found just once. The sample was T cells isolated from PBMCs. Receptors originate from a human donor in good health.

This clone showed up just a few times. This chain connects TRBV30 to TRBJ2-3, with 15 nucleotides matching TRBD2. With V trimmed by 5 bases and J by 3 bases, 0 bases remained unmatched. The germline CDR1 and CDR2 sequences are GTSNPN and SVGIG (reference sequence). There are 14 residues in the CDR3. CDR3 region: CAWGLAGGTDTQYF. In nucleotides, the CDR3 is TGTGCCTGGGGACTAGCGGGAGGGACAGATACGCAGTATTTT.

The chain combines TRBV28 with TRBJ2-7; TRBD1 agrees at 7 bases. CDR3 length: 16 residues. The trim removed 6 bases at V and 3 bases at J, leaving 14 bases unmatched. The germline V gene encodes CDR1 MDHEN and CDR2 SYDVKM. The CDR3 loop reads CASSLLPGQRIYEQYF. As DNA, the CDR3 is TGTGCCAGCAGCCTTTTGCCGGGACAGCGGATCTACGAGCAGTACTTC.

The chain has TRBV28 and TRBJ2-7, with 13 bases that match TRBD2. The junction had 1 base not matched to a gene; V was cut back by 6 bases and J by 2 bases. In germline, CDR1 is MDHEN, CDR2 SYDVKM. The CDR3 extends over 14 amino acids. The CDR3 region is CASSGLAGAYEQYF. CDR3 sequence (DNA): TGTGCCAGCAGCGGACTAGCGGGGGCCTACGAGCAGTACTTC.

The J gene is TRBJ2-1, the V gene TRBV2; no clear D. This CDR3 is 12 amino acids long. In germline, CDR1 is SNHLY, CDR2 FYNNEI. Trimming stripped 8 bases from V and 6 bases from J, with 11 bases between. The CDR3 sequence: CASSRGSNEQFF. The CDR3 nucleotides read TGTGCCAGCTCACGCGGAAGCAATGAGCAGTTCTTC.

V and J are TRBV4-3 and TRBJ2-3; tentative D call: TRBD2 (5 bases). V dropped 0 bases and J dropped 3 bases, with 16 bases sitting between them. Germline lookup yields CDR1 LGHNA and CDR2 YSLEER. CDR3 length: 17 residues. CDR3 loop: CASSQDRSKLATDTQYF. CDR3 DNA sequence: TGCGCCAGCAGCCAAGATCGGTCTAAGCTAGCTACAGATACGCAGTATTTT.

The rearrangement uses TRBV5-4 and TRBJ2-5; a possible D gene is TRBD2 (6 bases). This CDR3 comprises 13 residues. Trimming shortened V by 1 base and J by 4 bases, and 8 bases separated the two germline ends. CDR1 SGHNT and CDR2 YYREEE come from the germline V gene (reference sequence). CDR3 bases: TGTGCCAGCAGCTTGATTAGCGGAGAGACCCAGTACTTC. This gives the protein CASSLISGETQYF.

V usage is TRBV19 and J usage is TRBJ2-7; weak D call: TRBD2 (6 bases). CDR1 and CDR2 from the germline V gene are LNHDA and SQIVND (reference sequence). Trimming stripped 3 bases from V and 9 bases from J, with 27 bases between. CDR3 length: 17 amino acids. The CDR3 loop reads CASSMTLASLEGQGQYF. CDR3 sequence (DNA): TGTGCCAGTAGTATGACCCTAGCGTCGCTGGAGGGCCAAGGGCAGTACTTC. The whole variable domain, remainder taken from reference TRBV19 and TRBJ2-7, is DGGITQSPKYLFRKEGQNVTLSCEQNLNHDAMYWYRQDPGQGLRLIYYSQIVNDFQKGDIAEGYSVSREKKESFPLTVTSAQKNPTAFYLCASSMTLASLEGQGQYFGPGTRLTVT.

CDR3 sequence reads: CAIRPDRGGEKLFF. In DNA form, the CDR3 reads TGTGCCATCAGACCCGACAGGGGGGGCGAAAAACTGTTTTTT. This chain joins TRBV10-3 and TRBJ1-4; 9 positions match TRBD1. V was pared by 6 bases and J by 8 bases, with 7 bases of the junction left unmatched. Germline CDR1 is ENHRY and CDR2 is SYGVKD. The CDR3 length is 14 residues.

This chain joins TRBV29-1 and TRBJ2-7, with 8 nucleotides matching TRBD1. The CDR3 extends over 13 amino acids. J was trimmed by 5 bases and V by 4 bases; bases with no gene match: 7. CDR1 and CDR2 from the germline V gene are SQVTM and ANQGSEA. For the CDR3, the DNA is TGCAGCGTTGTGTTGACAGGGGTCAACGAGCAGTACTTC. Its translation: CSVVLTGVNEQYF.

The chain is built from TRBV18 and TRBJ2-4; D perhaps matches TRBD2 (5 bases). Between the trimmed V and J ends, which lost 4 bases and 0 bases, there was a span of 16 bases. This CDR3 has 17 residues. Looked up from germline, CDR1 is KGHSH and CDR2 is LQKENI. CDR3 protein: CASSRAAVELAKNIQYF. The CDR3 nucleotides are TGTGCCAGCTCACGGGCAGCGGTAGAACTAGCCAAAAACATTCAGTACTTC.